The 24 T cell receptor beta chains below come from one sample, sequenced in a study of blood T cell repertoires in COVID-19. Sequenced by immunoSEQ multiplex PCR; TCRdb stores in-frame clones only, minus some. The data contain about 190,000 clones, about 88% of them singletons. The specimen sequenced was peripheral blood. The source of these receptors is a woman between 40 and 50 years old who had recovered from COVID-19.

The chain's CDR3 is CASSYFFGLAGRSSYEQYF. The CDR3, as DNA: TGTGCCAGCAGTTACTTCTTCGGACTAGCGGGCCGCTCCTCCTACGAGCAGTACTTC. This chain connects TRBV6-2 or TRBV6-3 to TRBJ2-7; 11 bases align to TRBD2. This CDR3 is 19 amino acids long. Germline-derived CDR1 and CDR2 are MNHEY and SVGEGT. V was pared by 1 base and J by 0 bases, with 11 bases of the junction left unmatched.

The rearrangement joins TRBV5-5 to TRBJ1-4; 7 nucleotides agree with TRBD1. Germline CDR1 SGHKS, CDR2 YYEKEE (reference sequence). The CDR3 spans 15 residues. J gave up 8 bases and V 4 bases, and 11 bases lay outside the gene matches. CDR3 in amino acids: CASSTSQGRREKLFF. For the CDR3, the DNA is TGTGCCAGCAGCACCTCACAGGGGCGGAGAGAAAAACTGTTTTTT.

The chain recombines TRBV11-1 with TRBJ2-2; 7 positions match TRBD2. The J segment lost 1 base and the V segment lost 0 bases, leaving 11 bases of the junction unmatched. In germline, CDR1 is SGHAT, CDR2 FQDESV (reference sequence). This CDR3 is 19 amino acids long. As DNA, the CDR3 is TGTGCCAGCAGCTTAGCGTCGAAAATAGCGGGCGAGAACACCGGGGAGCTGTTTTTT. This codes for CASSLASKIAGENTGELFF.

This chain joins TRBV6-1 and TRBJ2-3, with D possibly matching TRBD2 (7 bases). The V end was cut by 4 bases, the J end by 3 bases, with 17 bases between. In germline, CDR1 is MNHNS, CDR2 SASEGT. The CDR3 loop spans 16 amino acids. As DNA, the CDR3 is TGTGCCAGCAGTGCGCTAAGAGGGGGAGGGACAGATACGCAGTATTTT. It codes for CASSALRGGGTDTQYF.

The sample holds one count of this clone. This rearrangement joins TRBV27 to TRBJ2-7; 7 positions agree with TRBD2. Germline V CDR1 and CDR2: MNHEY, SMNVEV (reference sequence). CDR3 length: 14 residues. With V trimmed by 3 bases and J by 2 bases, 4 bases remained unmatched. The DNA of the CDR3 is TGTGCCAGCAGTTTTTCGAGCGGGGCCTACGAGCAGTACTTC. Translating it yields CASSFSSGAYEQYF.

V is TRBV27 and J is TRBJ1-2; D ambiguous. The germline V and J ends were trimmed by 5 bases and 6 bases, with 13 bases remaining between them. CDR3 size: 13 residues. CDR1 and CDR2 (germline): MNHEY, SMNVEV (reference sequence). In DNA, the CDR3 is TGTGCCAGCAGTGAGACACCACCAGATGGCTACACCTTC. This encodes CASSETPPDGYTF.

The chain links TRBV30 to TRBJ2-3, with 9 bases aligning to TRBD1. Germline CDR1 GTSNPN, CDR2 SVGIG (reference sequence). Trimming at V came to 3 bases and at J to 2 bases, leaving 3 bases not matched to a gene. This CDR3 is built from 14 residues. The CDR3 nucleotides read TGTGCCTGGAGCATACAGGGGGCCACAGATACGCAGTATTTT. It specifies CAWSIQGATDTQYF.

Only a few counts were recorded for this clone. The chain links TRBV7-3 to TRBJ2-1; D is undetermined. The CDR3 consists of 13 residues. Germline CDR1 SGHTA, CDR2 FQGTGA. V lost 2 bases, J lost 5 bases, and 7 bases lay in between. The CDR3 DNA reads TGTGCCAGCAGCTTAGGCCCCAACAATGAGCAGTTCTTC. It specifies CASSLGPNNEQFF.

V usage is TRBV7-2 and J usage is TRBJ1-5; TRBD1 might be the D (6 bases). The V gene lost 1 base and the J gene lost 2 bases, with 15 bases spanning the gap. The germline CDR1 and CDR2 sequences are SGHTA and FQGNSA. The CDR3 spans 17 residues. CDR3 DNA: TGTGCCAGCAGCTTAGTGGGGGGGGGCTCTGGCAATCAGCCCCAGCATTTT. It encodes CASSLVGGGSGNQPQHF.

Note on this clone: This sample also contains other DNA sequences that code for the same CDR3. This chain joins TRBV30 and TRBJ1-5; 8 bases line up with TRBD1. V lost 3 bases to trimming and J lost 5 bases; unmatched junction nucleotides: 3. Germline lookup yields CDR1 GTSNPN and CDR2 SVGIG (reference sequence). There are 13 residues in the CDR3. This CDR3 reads CAWSGQGDQPQHF. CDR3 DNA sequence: TGTGCCTGGAGCGGACAGGGCGATCAGCCCCAGCATTTT. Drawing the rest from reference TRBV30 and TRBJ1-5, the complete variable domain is SQTIHQWPATLVQPVGSPLSLECTVEGTSNPNLYWYRQAAGRGLQLLFYSVGIGQISSEVPQNLSASRPQDRQFILSSKKLLLSDSGFYLCAWSGQGDQPQHFGDGTRLSIL.

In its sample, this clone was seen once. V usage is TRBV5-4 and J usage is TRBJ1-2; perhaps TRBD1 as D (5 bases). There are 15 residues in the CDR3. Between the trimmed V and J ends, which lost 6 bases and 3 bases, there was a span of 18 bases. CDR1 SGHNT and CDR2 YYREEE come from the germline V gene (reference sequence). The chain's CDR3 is CASTMRGGTYYGYTF. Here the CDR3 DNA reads TGTGCCAGCACCATGCGGGGGGGGACTTACTATGGCTACACCTTC.

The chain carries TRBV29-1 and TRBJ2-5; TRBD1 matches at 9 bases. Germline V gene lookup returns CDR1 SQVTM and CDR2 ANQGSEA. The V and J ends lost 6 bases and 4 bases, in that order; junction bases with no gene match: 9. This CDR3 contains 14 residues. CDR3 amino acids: CSVVTGGLGETQYF. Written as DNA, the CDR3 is TGCAGCGTAGTTACAGGGGGCTTAGGAGAGACCCAGTACTTC.

CDR3 protein: CASSYSDSYEQYF. The CDR3 DNA reads as TGTGCCAGCAGTTACTCGGACAGCTACGAGCAGTACTTC. The V gene is TRBV6-5, the J gene TRBJ2-7, with D maybe TRBD1 (6 bases). Between the trimmed V and J ends, which lost 0 bases and 3 bases, there was a span of 6 bases. CDR1 and CDR2 (germline): MNHEY, SVGAGI. The CDR3 covers 13 residues.

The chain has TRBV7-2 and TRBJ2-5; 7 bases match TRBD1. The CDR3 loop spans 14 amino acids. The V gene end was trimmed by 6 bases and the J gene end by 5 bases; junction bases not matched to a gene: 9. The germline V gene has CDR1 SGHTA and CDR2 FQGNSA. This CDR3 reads CASSPDRAGETQYF. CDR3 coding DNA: TGTGCCAGCAGTCCCGACAGGGCCGGGGAGACCCAGTACTTC.

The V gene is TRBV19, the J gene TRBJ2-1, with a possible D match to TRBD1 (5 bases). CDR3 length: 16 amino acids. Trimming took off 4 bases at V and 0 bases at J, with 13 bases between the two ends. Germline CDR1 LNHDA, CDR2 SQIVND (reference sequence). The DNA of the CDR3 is TGTGCCAGTAGTAGCTACAGGTTAGGCTCCTACAATGAGCAGTTCTTC. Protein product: CASSSYRLGSYNEQFF.

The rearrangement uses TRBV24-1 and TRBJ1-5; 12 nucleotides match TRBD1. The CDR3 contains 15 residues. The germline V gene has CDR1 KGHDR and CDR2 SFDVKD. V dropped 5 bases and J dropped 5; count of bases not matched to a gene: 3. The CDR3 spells CATSGGQGADQPQHF. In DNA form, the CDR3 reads TGTGCCACCAGTGGGGGACAGGGGGCAGATCAGCCCCAGCATTTT.

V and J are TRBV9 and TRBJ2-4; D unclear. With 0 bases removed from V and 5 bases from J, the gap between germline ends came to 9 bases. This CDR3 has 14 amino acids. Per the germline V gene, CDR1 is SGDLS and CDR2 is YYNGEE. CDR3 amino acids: CASSVGALENIQYF. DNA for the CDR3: TGTGCCAGCAGCGTAGGGGCTCTTGAAAACATTCAGTACTTC.

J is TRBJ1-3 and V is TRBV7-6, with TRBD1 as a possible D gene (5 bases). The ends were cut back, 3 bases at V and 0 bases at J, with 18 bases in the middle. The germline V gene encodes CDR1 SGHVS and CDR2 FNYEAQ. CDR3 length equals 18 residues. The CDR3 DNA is TGTGCCAGCAGCTTTACAGCGCTGACAGAGGTCTCTGGAAACACCATATATTTT. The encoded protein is CASSFTALTEVSGNTIYF.

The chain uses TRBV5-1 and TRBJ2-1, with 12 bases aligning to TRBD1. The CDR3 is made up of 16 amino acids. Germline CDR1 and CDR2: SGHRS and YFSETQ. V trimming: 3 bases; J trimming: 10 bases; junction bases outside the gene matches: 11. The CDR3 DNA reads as TGCGCCAGCAGCTCCGGTGCGGGACAGGGGGCGGGGGAGCAGTTCTTC. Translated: CASSSGAGQGAGEQFF.

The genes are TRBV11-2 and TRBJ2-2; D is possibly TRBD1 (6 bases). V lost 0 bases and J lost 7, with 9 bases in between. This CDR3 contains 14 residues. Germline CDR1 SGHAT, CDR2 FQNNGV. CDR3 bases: TGTGCCAGCAGCTTAGAACAGGGCGGCGGGGAGCTGTTTTTT. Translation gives CASSLEQGGGELFF.

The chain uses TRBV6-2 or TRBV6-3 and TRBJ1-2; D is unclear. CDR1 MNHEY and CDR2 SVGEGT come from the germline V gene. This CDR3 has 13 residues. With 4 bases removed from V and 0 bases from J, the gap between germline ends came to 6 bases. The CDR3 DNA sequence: TGTGCCAGCAGTTTAGTTGCTAACTATGGCTACACCTTC. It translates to CASSLVANYGYTF.

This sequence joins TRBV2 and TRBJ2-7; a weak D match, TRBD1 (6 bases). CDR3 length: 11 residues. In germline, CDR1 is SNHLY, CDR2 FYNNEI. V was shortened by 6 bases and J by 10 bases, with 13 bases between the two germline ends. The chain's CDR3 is CASREQGSQYF. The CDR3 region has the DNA TGTGCCAGCAGGGAGCAGGGGAGTCAGTACTTC. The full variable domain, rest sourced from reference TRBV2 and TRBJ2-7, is EPEVTQTPSHQVTQMGQEVILRCVPISNHLYFYWYRQILGQKVEFLVSFYNNEISEKSEIFDDQFSVERPDGSNFTLKIRSTKLEDSAMYFCASREQGSQYFGPGTRLTVT.

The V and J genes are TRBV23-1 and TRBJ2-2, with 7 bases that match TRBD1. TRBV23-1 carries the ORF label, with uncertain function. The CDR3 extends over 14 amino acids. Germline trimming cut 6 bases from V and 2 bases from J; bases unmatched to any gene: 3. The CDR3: CASRNRGNTGELFF. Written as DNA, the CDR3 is TGCGCCAGCAGGAACAGGGGTAACACCGGGGAGCTGTTTTTT.

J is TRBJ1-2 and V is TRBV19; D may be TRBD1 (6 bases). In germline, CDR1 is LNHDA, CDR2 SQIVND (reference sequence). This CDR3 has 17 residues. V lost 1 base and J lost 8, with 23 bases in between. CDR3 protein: CASSIGAGEFGGFGYTF. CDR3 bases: TGTGCCAGTAGTATAGGGGCAGGGGAGTTTGGTGGATTCGGCTACACCTTC.